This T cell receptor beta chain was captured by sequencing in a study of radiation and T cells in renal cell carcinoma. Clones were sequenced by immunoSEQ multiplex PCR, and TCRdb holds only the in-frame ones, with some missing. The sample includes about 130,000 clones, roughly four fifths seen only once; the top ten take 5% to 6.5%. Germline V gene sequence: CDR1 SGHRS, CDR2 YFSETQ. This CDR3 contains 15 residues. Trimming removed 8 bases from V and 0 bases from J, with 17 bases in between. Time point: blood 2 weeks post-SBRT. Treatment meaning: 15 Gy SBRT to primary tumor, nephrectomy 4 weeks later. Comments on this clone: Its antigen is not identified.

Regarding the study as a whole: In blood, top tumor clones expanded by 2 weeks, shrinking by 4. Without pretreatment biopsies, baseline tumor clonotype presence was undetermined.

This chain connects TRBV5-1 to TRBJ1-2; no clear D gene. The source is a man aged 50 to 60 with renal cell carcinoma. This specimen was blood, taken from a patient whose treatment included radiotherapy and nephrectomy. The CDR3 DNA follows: TGCGCCAGAGACCCATTGAGGAGTACTAACTATGGCTACACCTTC. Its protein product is CARDPLRSTNYGYTF.